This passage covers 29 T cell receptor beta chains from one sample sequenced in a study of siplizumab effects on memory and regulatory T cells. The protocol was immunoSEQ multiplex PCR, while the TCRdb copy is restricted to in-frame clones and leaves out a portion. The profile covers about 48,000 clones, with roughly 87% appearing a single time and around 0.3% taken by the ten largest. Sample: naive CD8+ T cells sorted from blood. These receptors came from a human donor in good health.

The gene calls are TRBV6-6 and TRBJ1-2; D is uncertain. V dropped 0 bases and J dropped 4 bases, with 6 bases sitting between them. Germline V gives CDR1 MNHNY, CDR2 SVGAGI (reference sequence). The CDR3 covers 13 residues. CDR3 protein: CASSYSSSYGYTF. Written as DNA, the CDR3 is TGTGCCAGCAGTTACTCATCGAGCTATGGCTACACCTTC.

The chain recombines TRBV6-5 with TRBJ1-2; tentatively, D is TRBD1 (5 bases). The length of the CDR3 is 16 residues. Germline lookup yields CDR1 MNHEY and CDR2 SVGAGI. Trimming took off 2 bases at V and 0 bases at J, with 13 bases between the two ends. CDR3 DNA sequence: TGTGCCAGCAGTTACCGAGGGACGGATCCTAACTATGGCTACACCTTC. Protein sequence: CASSYRGTDPNYGYTF.

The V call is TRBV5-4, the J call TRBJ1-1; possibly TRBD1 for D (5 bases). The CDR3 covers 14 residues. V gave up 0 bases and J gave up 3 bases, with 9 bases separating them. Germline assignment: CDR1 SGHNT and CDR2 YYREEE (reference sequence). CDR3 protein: CASSLVPTDTEAFF. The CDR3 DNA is TGTGCCAGCAGCTTGGTTCCGACAGACACTGAAGCTTTCTTT.

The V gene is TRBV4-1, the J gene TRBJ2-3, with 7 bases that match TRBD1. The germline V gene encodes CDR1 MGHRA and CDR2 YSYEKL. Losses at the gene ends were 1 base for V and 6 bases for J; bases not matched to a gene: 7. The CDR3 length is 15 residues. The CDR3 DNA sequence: TGCGCCAGCAGCCAAGGATCCAGGGGGTCTGATACGCAGTATTTT. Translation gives CASSQGSRGSDTQYF.

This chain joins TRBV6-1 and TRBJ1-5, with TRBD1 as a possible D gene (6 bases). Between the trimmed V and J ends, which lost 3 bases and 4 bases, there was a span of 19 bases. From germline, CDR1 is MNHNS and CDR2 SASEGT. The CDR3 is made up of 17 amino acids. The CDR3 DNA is TGTGCCAGCAGTGATCCATTTCGGACAGCACTTAATCAGCCCCAGCATTTT. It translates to CASSDPFRTALNQPQHF.

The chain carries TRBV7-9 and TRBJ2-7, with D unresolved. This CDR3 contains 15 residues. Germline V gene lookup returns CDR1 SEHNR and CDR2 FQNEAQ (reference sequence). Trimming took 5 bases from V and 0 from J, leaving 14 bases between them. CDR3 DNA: TGTGCCAGCAGCCCCCCAGCCGGTAGCTCCTACGAGCAGTACTTC. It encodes CASSPPAGSSYEQYF. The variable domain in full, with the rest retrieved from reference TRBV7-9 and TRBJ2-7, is DTGVSQNPRHKITKRGQNVTFRCDPISEHNRLYWYRQTLGQGPEFLTYFQNEAQLEKSRLLSDRFSAERPKGSFSTLEIQRTEQGDSAMYLCASSPPAGSSYEQYFGPGTRLTVT.

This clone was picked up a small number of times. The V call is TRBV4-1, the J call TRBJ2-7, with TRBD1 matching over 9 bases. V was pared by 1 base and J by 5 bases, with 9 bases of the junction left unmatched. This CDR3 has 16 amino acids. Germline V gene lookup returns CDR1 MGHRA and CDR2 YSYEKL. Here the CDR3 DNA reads TGCGCCAGCAGCCAAGTCATCGGGACAGGGTGGGACGAGCAGTACTTC. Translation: CASSQVIGTGWDEQYF.

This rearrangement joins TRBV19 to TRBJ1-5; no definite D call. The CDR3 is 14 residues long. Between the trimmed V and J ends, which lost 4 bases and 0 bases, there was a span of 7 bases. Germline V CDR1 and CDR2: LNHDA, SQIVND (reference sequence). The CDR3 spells CASSTESSNQPQHF. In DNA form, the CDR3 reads TGTGCCAGTAGTACGGAGTCTAGCAATCAGCCCCAGCATTTT.

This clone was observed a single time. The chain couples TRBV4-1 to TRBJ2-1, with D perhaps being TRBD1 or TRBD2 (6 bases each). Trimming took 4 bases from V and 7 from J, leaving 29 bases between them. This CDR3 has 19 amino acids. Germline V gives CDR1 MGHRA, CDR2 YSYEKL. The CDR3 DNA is TGCGCCAGCAGCCCTCCCCGGGGGTCCCCTCCGGGACAACGAAATGAGCAGTTCTTC. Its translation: CASSPPRGSPPGQRNEQFF.

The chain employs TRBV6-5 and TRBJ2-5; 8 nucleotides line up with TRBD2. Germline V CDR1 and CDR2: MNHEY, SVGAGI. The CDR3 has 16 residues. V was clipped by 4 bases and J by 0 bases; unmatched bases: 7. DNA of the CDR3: TGTGCCAGCAGTTCCCACGGGGGGGGGTACCAAGAGACCCAGTACTTC. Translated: CASSSHGGGYQETQYF.

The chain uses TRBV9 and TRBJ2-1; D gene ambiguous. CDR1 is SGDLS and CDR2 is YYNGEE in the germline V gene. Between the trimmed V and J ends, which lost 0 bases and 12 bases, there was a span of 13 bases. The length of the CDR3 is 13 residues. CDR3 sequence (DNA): TGTGCCAGCAGCGTAGATCAGCCCGGGTGGCAGTTCTTC. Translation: CASSVDQPGWQFF.

As DNA, the CDR3 is TGCGCCAGCAGCCATCGGGACAGGTCAACCTACGAGCAGTACTTC. Its protein product is CASSHRDRSTYEQYF. The chain combines TRBV5-1 with TRBJ2-7; TRBD1 agrees at 8 bases. CDR1 is SGHRS, CDR2 YFSETQ, per germline. The CDR3 covers 15 residues. V dropped 4 bases and J dropped 2; count of bases not matched to a gene: 8.

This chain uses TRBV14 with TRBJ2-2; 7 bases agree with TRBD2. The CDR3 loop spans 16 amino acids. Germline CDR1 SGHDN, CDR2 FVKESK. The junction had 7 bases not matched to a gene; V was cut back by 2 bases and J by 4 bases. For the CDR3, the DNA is TGTGCCAGCAGCCAAATGAGCGGGGCCGGCACCGGGGAGCTGTTTTTT. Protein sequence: CASSQMSGAGTGELFF.

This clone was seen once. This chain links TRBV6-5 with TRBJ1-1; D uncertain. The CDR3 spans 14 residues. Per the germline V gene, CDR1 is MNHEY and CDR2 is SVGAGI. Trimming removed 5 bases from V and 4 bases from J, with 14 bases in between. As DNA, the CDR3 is TGTGCCAGCAGTGAGTTGCGGGCGCGCACTGAAGCTTTCTTT. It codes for CASSELRARTEAFF.

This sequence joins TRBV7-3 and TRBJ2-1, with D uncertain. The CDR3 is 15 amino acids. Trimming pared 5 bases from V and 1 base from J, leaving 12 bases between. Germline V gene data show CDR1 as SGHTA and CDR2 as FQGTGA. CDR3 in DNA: TGTGCCAGCAGCCCGGGTGGAGCGTCCTACAATGAGCAGTTCTTC. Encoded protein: CASSPGGASYNEQFF.

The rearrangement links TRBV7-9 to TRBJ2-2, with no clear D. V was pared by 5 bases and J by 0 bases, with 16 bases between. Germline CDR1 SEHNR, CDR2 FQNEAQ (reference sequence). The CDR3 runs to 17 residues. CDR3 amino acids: CASSPPVLGTNTGELFF. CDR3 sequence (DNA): TGTGCCAGCAGCCCCCCTGTCTTGGGGACGAACACCGGGGAGCTGTTTTTT.

The DNA for the CDR3 is TGTGCCAGTAGTATTTTATCCGGGTCTAGCACTGAAGCTTTCTTT. Residues: CASSILSGSSTEAFF. The V gene is TRBV19, the J gene TRBJ1-1; D not certain. V dropped 3 bases and J dropped 4 bases, with 15 bases sitting between them. Germline lookup yields CDR1 LNHDA and CDR2 SQIVND (reference sequence). The CDR3 loop spans 15 amino acids.

Written as DNA, the CDR3 is TGTGCCAGCAGCTCCATGGCCCGGGAGTGGCGGGACTACGAGCAGTACTTC. It is translated as CASSSMAREWRDYEQYF. This chain links TRBV11-2 with TRBJ2-7, with D possibly TRBD2 on 6 matching bases. The length of the CDR3 is 17 residues. V lost 4 bases and J 3 bases, leaving 22 bases between the germline ends. CDR1 is SGHAT and CDR2 is FQNNGV in the germline V gene.

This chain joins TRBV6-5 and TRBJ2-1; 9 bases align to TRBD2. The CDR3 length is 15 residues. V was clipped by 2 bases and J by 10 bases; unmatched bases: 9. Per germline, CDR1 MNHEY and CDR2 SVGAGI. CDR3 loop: CASSYGAGGQGEQFF. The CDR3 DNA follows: TGTGCCAGCAGTTACGGAGCGGGAGGCCAAGGGGAGCAGTTCTTC.

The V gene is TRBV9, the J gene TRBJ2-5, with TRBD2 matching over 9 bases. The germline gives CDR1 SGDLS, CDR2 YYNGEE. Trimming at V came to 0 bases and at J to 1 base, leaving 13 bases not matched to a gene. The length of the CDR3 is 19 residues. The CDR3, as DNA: TGTGCCAGCAGCGTAGCCTGCGGGTCGCGGGAGGGGTCCCAAGAGACCCAGTACTTC. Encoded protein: CASSVACGSREGSQETQYF.

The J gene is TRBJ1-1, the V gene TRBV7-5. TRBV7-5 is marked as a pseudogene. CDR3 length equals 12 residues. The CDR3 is CASSTVNTEAFF. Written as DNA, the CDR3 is TGTGCCAGCAGTACGGTGAACACTGAAGCTTTCTTT.

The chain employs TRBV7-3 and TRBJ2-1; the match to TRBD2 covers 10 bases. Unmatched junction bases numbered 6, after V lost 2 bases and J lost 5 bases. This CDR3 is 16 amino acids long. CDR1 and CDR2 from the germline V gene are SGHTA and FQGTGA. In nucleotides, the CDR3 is TGTGCCAGCAGCTTATTGTCTAGCGGGGGAAACAATGAGCAGTTCTTC. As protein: CASSLLSSGGNNEQFF.

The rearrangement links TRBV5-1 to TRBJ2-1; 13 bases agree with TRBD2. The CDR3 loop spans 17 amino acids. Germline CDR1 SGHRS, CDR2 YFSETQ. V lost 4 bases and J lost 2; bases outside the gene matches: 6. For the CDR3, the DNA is TGCGCCAGCAGCCAGGGACTAGCGGGGCCCACCTACAATGAGCAGTTCTTC. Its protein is CASSQGLAGPTYNEQFF.

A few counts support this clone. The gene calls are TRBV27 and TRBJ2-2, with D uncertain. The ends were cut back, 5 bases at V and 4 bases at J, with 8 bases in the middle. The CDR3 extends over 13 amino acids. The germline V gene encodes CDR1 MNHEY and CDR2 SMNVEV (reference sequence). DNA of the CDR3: TGTGCCAGCAGTAATCATGCCACCGGGGAGCTGTTTTTT. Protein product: CASSNHATGELFF.

The DNA of the CDR3 is TGTGCCAGCAGCTTGAAGGGAAGTCAGCCCCAGCATTTT. It codes for CASSLKGSQPQHF. The chain carries TRBV5-5 and TRBJ1-5; D call uncertain. This CDR3 comprises 13 residues. Germline assignment: CDR1 SGHKS and CDR2 YYEKEE (reference sequence). The V end was cut by 1 base, the J end by 6 bases, with 8 bases between. Looking up the rest from reference TRBV5-5 and TRBJ1-5 gives the full variable domain: DAGVTQSPTHLIKTRGQQVTLRCSPISGHKSVSWYQQVLGQGPQFIFQYYEKEERGRGNFPDRFSARQFPNYSSELNVNALLLGDSALYLCASSLKGSQPQHFGDGTRLSIL.

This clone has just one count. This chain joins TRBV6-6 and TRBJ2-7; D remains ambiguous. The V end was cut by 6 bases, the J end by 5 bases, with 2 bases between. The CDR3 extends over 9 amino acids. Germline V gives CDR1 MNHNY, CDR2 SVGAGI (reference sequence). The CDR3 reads CASRHEQYF. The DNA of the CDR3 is TGTGCCAGCAGACACGAGCAGTACTTC.

The CDR3 region is CASGSPTWEQYF. The CDR3 DNA is TGTGCCAGCGGGAGTCCCACTTGGGAGCAGTACTTC. The chain couples TRBV27 to TRBJ2-5; a possible D gene is TRBD2 (5 bases). The germline gives CDR1 MNHEY, CDR2 SMNVEV (reference sequence). V dropped 8 bases and J dropped 11 bases, with 18 bases sitting between them. The CDR3 length is 12 residues.

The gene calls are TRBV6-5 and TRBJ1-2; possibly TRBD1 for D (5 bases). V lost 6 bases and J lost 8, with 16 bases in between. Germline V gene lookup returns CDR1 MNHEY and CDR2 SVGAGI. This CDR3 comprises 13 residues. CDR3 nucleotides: TGTGCCAGCAGCCCTGGGGGGGGTGGAGGCTACACCTTC. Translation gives CASSPGGGGGYTF.

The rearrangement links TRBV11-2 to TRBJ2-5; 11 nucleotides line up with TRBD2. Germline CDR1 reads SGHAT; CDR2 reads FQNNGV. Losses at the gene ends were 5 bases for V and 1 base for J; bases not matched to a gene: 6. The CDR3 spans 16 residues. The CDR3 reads CASSPETSGIQETQYF. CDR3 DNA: TGTGCCAGCAGCCCAGAGACTAGCGGGATCCAAGAGACCCAGTACTTC.